This is a list of T cell receptor beta chains from one sample in a study of Ad26.COV2.S vaccination and SARS-CoV-2 variants. Clones were sequenced by immunoSEQ multiplex PCR, and TCRdb holds only the in-frame ones, with some missing. The sample lists roughly 380,000 clones, over 75% occurring once. Sample: peripheral blood, taken in a trial of Ad26.COV2.S vaccine versus placebo. These receptors were collected from a person between 18 and 59 years old who received the Ad26.COV2.S COVID-19 vaccine or a placebo. The CDR3 runs from the conserved cysteine through the conserved F or W. The D gene is left open where the match is weak. Some rows have no size entry. The others give once, few or many, or a class for an expanded clone.

clone size: -
V gene: TRBV14
D gene: -
J gene: TRBJ2-1
CDR3 protein: CASSQDLGNEQFF
CDR3 DNA: TGTGCCAGCAGCCAAGATCTGGGGAATGAGCAGTTCTTC

clone size: -
V gene: TRBV6-5
D gene: TRBD1
J gene: TRBJ2-2
CDR3 protein: CASSYVGQGLNGELFF
CDR3 DNA: TGTGCCAGCAGTTACGTGGGACAGGGGCTGAACGGGGAGCTGTTTTTT

clone size: -
V gene: TRBV5-6
D gene: TRBD1
J gene: TRBJ1-2
CDR3 protein: CASSLPSGQGDGYTF
CDR3 DNA: TGTGCCAGCAGCCTCCCGTCGGGACAGGGAGATGGCTACACCTTC

clone size: -
V gene: TRBV2
D gene: -
J gene: TRBJ1-1
CDR3 protein: CASSEAGGLNTEAFF
CDR3 DNA: TGTGCCAGCAGTGAAGCTGGAGGTCTGAACACTGAAGCTTTCTTT

clone size: -
V gene: TRBV28
D gene: TRBD2
J gene: TRBJ2-7
CDR3 protein: CASSLLTSGSSYEQYF
CDR3 DNA: TGTGCCAGCAGTTTATTAACTAGCGGGTCCTCCTACGAGCAGTACTTC

clone size: -
V gene: TRBV3-1/TRBV3-2
D gene: -
J gene: TRBJ1-2
CDR3 protein: CASSQANRTETNYGYTF
CDR3 DNA: TGTGCCAGCAGCCAAGCTAATCGGACAGAAACAAACTATGGCTACACCTTC

clone size: once
V gene: TRBV13
D gene: TRBD1
J gene: TRBJ2-2
CDR3 protein: CASSRPNLGTGFSTGELFF
CDR3 DNA: TGTGCCAGCAGCCGACCGAACCTGGGGACAGGCTTCTCGACCGGGGAGCTGTTTTTT

clone size: -
V gene: TRBV1
D gene: -
J gene: TRBJ1-3
CDR3 protein: CTSSVPGERSGNTIYF
CDR3 DNA: TGCACCAGCAGCGTTCCAGGGGAACGATCTGGAAACACCATATATTTT

clone size: -
V gene: TRBV28
D gene: TRBD2
J gene: TRBJ2-5
CDR3 protein: CASSFPGLAGDGETQYF
CDR3 DNA: TGTGCCAGCAGTTTCCCCGGACTAGCGGGGGACGGAGAGACCCAGTACTTC

clone size: once
V gene: TRBV5-5
D gene: -
J gene: TRBJ1-2
CDR3 protein: CASGGESPTSNYGYTF
CDR3 DNA: TGTGCCAGCGGGGGGGAGTCCCCAACGTCCAACTATGGCTACACCTTC

clone size: -
V gene: TRBV29-1
D gene: -
J gene: TRBJ2-1
CDR3 protein: CSVEIGAYNEQFF
CDR3 DNA: TGCAGCGTTGAAATAGGGGCCTACAATGAGCAGTTCTTC

clone size: -
V gene: TRBV5-1
D gene: -
J gene: TRBJ2-7
CDR3 protein: CASSSLGPGAYEQYF
CDR3 DNA: TGCGCCAGCAGCTCTTTGGGGCCGGGGGCCTACGAGCAGTACTTC

clone size: -
V gene: TRBV3-1/TRBV3-2
D gene: TRBD2
J gene: TRBJ2-5
CDR3 protein: CASSRNEKRTSWGCKETQYF
CDR3 DNA: TGTGCCAGCAGCCGGAACGAAAAAAGGACTAGCTGGGGGTGCAAAGAGACCCAGTACTTC

clone size: -
V gene: TRBV28
D gene: TRBD2
J gene: TRBJ2-1
CDR3 protein: CASGGLAGTHGGGYNEQFF
CDR3 DNA: TGTGCCAGCGGAGGTCTAGCGGGGACTCATGGCGGGGGGTACAATGAGCAGTTCTTC

clone size: -
V gene: TRBV9
D gene: -
J gene: TRBJ2-7
CDR3 protein: CASSVGRTGENEQYF
CDR3 DNA: TGTGCCAGCAGCGTAGGCCGAACGGGGGAGAACGAGCAGTACTTC

clone size: -
V gene: TRBV6-1
D gene: -
J gene: TRBJ1-5
CDR3 protein: CASSESGWQVPNF
CDR3 DNA: TGTGCCAGCAGTGAGTCGGGGTGGCAGGTCCCGAATTTT

clone size: -
V gene: TRBV4-1
D gene: -
J gene: TRBJ1-5
CDR3 protein: CASSQDETDYYQPQHF
CDR3 DNA: TGCGCCAGCAGCCAAGACGAGACAGACTACTATCAGCCCCAGCATTTT

clone size: -
V gene: TRBV7-6
D gene: -
J gene: TRBJ2-7
CDR3 protein: CASSPRGSTYEQYF
CDR3 DNA: TGTGCCAGCAGCCCACGGGGCAGCACCTACGAGCAGTACTTC

clone size: -
V gene: TRBV27
D gene: TRBD1
J gene: TRBJ1-5
CDR3 protein: CASSFQGGFQPQHF
CDR3 DNA: TGTGCCAGCAGTTTTCAAGGGGGCTTTCAGCCCCAGCATTTT

clone size: -
V gene: TRBV6-5
D gene: TRBD2
J gene: TRBJ2-3
CDR3 protein: CASSYGTIGTDTQYF
CDR3 DNA: TGTGCCAGCAGTTACGGGACTATAGGCACAGATACGCAGTATTTT

clone size: once
V gene: TRBV28
D gene: TRBD1
J gene: TRBJ2-1
CDR3 protein: CASRWDRISYNEQFF
CDR3 DNA: TGTGCCAGCAGGTGGGACAGGATCTCATACAATGAGCAGTTCTTC

clone size: -
V gene: TRBV10-3
D gene: TRBD1
J gene: TRBJ1-4
CDR3 protein: CAISGSGQALEKLFF
CDR3 DNA: TGTGCCATCAGTGGGAGCGGACAGGCGCTAGAAAAACTGTTTTTT

clone size: -
V gene: TRBV30
D gene: -
J gene: TRBJ2-2
CDR3 protein: CAWTKDRTDANTGELFF
CDR3 DNA: TGTGCCTGGACTAAAGACAGAACAGACGCGAACACCGGGGAGCTGTTTTTT

clone size: -
V gene: TRBV2
D gene: -
J gene: TRBJ2-7
CDR3 protein: CASSANLRAIYEQYF
CDR3 DNA: TGTGCCAGCAGTGCTAACTTACGAGCAATTTACGAGCAGTACTTC

clone size: -
V gene: TRBV28
D gene: -
J gene: TRBJ2-5
CDR3 protein: CASVWTRGQTQYF
CDR3 DNA: TGTGCCAGCGTCTGGACTAGGGGGCAGACCCAGTACTTC

clone size: -
V gene: TRBV4-1
D gene: -
J gene: TRBJ2-1
CDR3 protein: CASSPEVGEQFF
CDR3 DNA: TGCGCCAGCAGCCCGGAGGTGGGTGAGCAGTTCTTC

clone size: -
V gene: TRBV7-8
D gene: -
J gene: TRBJ2-3
CDR3 protein: CASNTGYSTDTQYF
CDR3 DNA: TGTGCCAGCAACACGGGGTATAGCACAGATACGCAGTATTTT

clone size: -
V gene: TRBV7-9
D gene: TRBD1
J gene: TRBJ1-1
CDR3 protein: CASSAHRGEGTEAFF
CDR3 DNA: TGTGCCAGCAGCGCCCACAGGGGAGAGGGCACTGAAGCTTTCTTT